The T cell receptor (beta chain) described here comes from a study of PD-1 blockade in classical Hodgkin lymphoma. Findings of the study overall: With CD4+ cells, TCR diversity rose significantly by C4D1, but not with CD8+ cells. Complete responders' diversity at baseline resembled that of newly diagnosed patients. The origin of the repertoire differences remains undefined, with disease activity or prior therapy as possible causes.

Concerning this clone itself: The antigen is not known.

Germline V gives CDR1 SGHRS, CDR2 YFSETQ. The CDR3 loop spans 12 amino acids. Trimming shortened V by 5 bases and J by 2 bases, and 5 bases separated the two germline ends. Relapse was seen in all patients after autologous stem cell transplantation, and brentuximab vedotin exposure was variable. Data came from immunoSEQ multiplex PCR; TCRdb stores just in-frame clones and leaves some out. The sample consists of approximately 21,000 clones, roughly two thirds of them appearing once. This chain connects TRBV5-1 to TRBJ1-3, with D possibly being TRBD1 (5 bases). This receptor was obtained from a human donor with classical Hodgkin lymphoma. Sequences were derived from peripheral blood mononuclear cells (PBMCs), sampled at baseline. CDR3: CASRGAGNTIYF. The CDR3 DNA is TGCGCCAGCAGGGGGGCTGGAAACACCATATATTTT. The variable domain in full, with the rest retrieved from reference TRBV5-1 and TRBJ1-3, is KAGVTQTPRYLIKTRGQQVTLSCSPISGHRSVSWYQQTPGQGLQFLFEYFSETQRNKGNFPGRFSGRQFSNSRSEMNVSTLELGDSALYLCASRGAGNTIYFGEGSWLTVV.